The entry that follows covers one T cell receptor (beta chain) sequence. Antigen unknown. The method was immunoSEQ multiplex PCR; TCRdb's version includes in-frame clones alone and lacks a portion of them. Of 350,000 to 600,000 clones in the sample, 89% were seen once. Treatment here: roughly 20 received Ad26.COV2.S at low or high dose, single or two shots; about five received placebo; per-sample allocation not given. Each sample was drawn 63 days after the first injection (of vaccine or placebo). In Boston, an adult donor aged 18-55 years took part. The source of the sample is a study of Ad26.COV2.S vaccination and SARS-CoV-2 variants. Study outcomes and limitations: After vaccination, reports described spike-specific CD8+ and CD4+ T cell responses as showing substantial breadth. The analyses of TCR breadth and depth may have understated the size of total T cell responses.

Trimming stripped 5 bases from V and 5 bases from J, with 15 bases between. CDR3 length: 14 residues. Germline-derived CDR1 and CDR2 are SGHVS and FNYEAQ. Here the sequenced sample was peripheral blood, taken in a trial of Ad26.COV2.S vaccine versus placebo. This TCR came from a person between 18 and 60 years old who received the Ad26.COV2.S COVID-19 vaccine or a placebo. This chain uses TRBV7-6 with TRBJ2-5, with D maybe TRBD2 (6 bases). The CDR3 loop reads CASSQTGAGETQYF. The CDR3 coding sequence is TGTGCCAGCAGCCAAACGGGAGCTGGGGAGACCCAGTACTTC.